This TCR beta chain originates from a study of T-cell reconstitution after alpha-beta-depleted transplantation in children. The TCRbeta library was prepared with unique molecular identifiers. TCRdb independently ran MiXCR on the PCR reads; one entry per CDR3 protein. Of a few hundred thousand distinct CDR3 sequences in the sample, 13% were seen once. This clonotype was seen ten or more times. Per germline, CDR1 SGHVS and CDR2 FNYEAQ. V lost 6 bases, J lost 4 bases, and 26 bases lay in between. The length of the CDR3 is 18 residues. The clonotype originates from a male patient aged 10-17 years who had a stem cell transplant for acute myeloid leukemia, so the T cells may come from the graft donor. The material was PBMCs, mostly from graft donor cells, obtained 360 days after TCRalphabeta/CD19-depleted stem cell transplant. The rearrangement joins TRBV7-6 to TRBJ2-3; possibly TRBD1 for D (6 bases). The CDR3 sequence is CASSFRVDTGLNADTQYF. CDR3 nucleotide sequence: TGTGCCAGCAGTTTTCGGGTAGACACAGGGCTAAACGCAGATACGCAGTATTTT.